The 32 T cell receptor beta chains below come from one sample, sequenced in a study of naive and memory T cell subsets. Study results and limitations: A few larger clonotypes appeared in naive repertoires, especially CD8, possibly memory cells re-expressing CD45RA.

Two oligonucleotides, mixed equimolar, formed the beta constant-region primer covering TRBC1 and TRBC2. The ligated cDNA underwent four PCR rounds using SP2 and nested alpha and beta constant-region primers. MiXCR, applied by TCRdb to the UMI-ligation and nested PCR reads, yields one record per CDR3 protein. This table holds 99,000 or so distinct CDR3 sequences, roughly 15% found once. No antigen has been identified for these receptors. Material for sequencing was naive CD8+ T cells from blood. These TCRs come from a human donor in good health.

A few counts support this clonotype. CDR3 DNA: TGTGCCAGCAGCGTAGGCGACAACAATCAGCCCCAGCATTTT. It is translated as CASSVGDNNQPQHF. This rearrangement joins TRBV9 to TRBJ1-5; D is unclear. This CDR3 contains 14 residues. Germline CDR1 and CDR2: SGDLS and YYNGEE. Trimming took 0 bases from V and 3 from J, leaving 7 bases between them.

This clonotype was detected a few times. The chain joins TRBV6-1 to TRBJ2-1; 11 nucleotides align to TRBD2. J gave up 2 bases and V 0 bases, and 0 bases lay outside the gene matches. CDR1 is MNHNS and CDR2 is SASEGT in the germline V gene. This CDR3 is built from 16 residues. The CDR3 reads CASSEALAGAYNEQFF. The CDR3 DNA is TGTGCCAGCAGTGAAGCACTAGCGGGGGCCTACAATGAGCAGTTCTTC.

J is TRBJ2-1 and V is TRBV6-5; a weak D match, TRBD1 (6 bases). The germline V gene has CDR1 MNHEY and CDR2 SVGAGI. The CDR3 contains 13 residues. Trimming removed 8 bases from V and 6 bases from J, with 14 bases in between. DNA of the CDR3: TGTGCCAGCGGGGACACCTTCTCCAATGAGCAGTTCTTC. The encoded protein is CASGDTFSNEQFF.

This chain links TRBV12-3 or TRBV12-4 with TRBJ2-1; weak D call: TRBD2 (6 bases). This CDR3 is 16 amino acids long. The V end lost 5 bases, the J end lost 1 base, and 15 bases lay between the germline ends. The CDR3 coding sequence is TGTGCCAGCAGTGTCGGCGGAGGGCCGTCCTACAATGAGCAGTTCTTC. Residues: CASSVGGGPSYNEQFF.

The chain uses TRBV6-5 and TRBJ1-1, with no clear D. Germline CDR1 MNHEY, CDR2 SVGAGI. Trimming shortened V by 0 bases and J by 6 bases, and 11 bases separated the two germline ends. The CDR3 runs 14 residues. This CDR3 reads CASSYSDATAEAFF. The CDR3 nucleotides read TGTGCCAGCAGTTACTCGGACGCAACCGCTGAAGCTTTCTTT.

This chain connects TRBV4-3 to TRBJ1-1; D may be TRBD1 (5 bases). CDR3 length equals 15 residues. Trimming pared 0 bases from V and 1 base from J, leaving 9 bases between. Germline loops: CDR1 LGHNA, CDR2 YSLEER. This chain's CDR3 is CASSQDPGRNTEAFF. In DNA form, the CDR3 reads TGCGCCAGCAGCCAAGATCCGGGGCGGAACACTGAAGCTTTCTTT.

The sample holds many counts of this clonotype. The rearrangement links TRBV5-6 to TRBJ2-4, with D perhaps given as TRBD1 or TRBD2 (5 bases each). The CDR3 is 12 amino acids. Germline V gene lookup returns CDR1 SGHDT and CDR2 YYEEEE. Trimming shortened V by 5 bases and J by 7 bases, and 10 bases separated the two germline ends. CDR3 in amino acids: CASSRGRNIQYF. The CDR3 DNA reads as TGTGCCAGCAGTCGGGGACGGAACATTCAGTACTTC.

A few counts support this clonotype. The chain recombines TRBV4-2 with TRBJ2-5; 11 bases are shared with TRBD2. Per germline, CDR1 LGHNA and CDR2 YNFKEQ. The CDR3 is 20 amino acids. J gave up 2 bases and V 0 bases, and 14 bases lay outside the gene matches. The CDR3 nucleotides read TGTGCCAGCAGCCAAGATCGGGCGGATTGGCTAGCGGGGGGACAAGAGACCCAGTACTTC. It translates to CASSQDRADWLAGGQETQYF.

The sample holds a few counts of this clonotype. The chain carries TRBV7-9 and TRBJ2-1, with D unclear. Germline V lookup: CDR1 SEHNR, CDR2 FQNEAQ (reference sequence). The CDR3 consists of 13 residues. The ends were cut back, 0 bases at V and 8 bases at J, with 8 bases in the middle. CDR3 sequence: CASSLALFDEQFF. CDR3 nucleotide sequence: TGTGCCAGCAGCTTAGCCCTCTTCGATGAGCAGTTCTTC.

This clonotype appeared many times. V gene TRBV7-9 combines with J gene TRBJ2-7; the match to TRBD1 covers 7 bases. The germline gives CDR1 SEHNR, CDR2 FQNEAQ (reference sequence). This CDR3 region has 14 residues. V was clipped by 6 bases and J by 6 bases; unmatched bases: 11. In DNA form, the CDR3 reads TGTGCCAGCAGTACCGGGACAGCAATCTCCGAGCAGTACTTC. It encodes CASSTGTAISEQYF.

This chain connects TRBV7-3 to TRBJ2-6; D is possibly TRBD1 or TRBD2 (5 bases each). Germline V gene lookup returns CDR1 SGHTA and CDR2 FQGTGA. The V end was cut by 1 base, the J end by 0 bases, with 13 bases between. The CDR3 has 18 amino acids. The CDR3 sequence is CASSLRGSLDSGANVLTF. DNA of the CDR3: TGTGCCAGCAGCTTAAGGGGGAGCTTAGACTCTGGGGCCAACGTCCTGACTTTC. Full variable domain (missing parts from reference TRBV7-3 and TRBJ2-6): GAGVSQTPSNKVTEKGKYVELRCDPISGHTALYWYRQSLGQGPEFLIYFQGTGAADDSGLPNDRFFAVRPEGSVSTLKIQRTERGDSAVYLCASSLRGSLDSGANVLTFGAGSRLTVL.

The J gene is TRBJ1-1, the V gene TRBV10-3, with D hard to call. Trimming cost V 5 bases and J 0 bases, with 7 bases left between them. CDR3 length: 13 residues. Looked up from germline, CDR1 is ENHRY and CDR2 is SYGVKD. The CDR3 DNA sequence: TGTGCCATCAGTACCTCCATGAACACTGAAGCTTTCTTT. Its translation is CAISTSMNTEAFF.

The chain uses TRBV6-5 and TRBJ1-2; D perhaps matches TRBD1 (5 bases). V lost 7 bases and J 4 bases, leaving 13 bases between the germline ends. The CDR3 has 13 residues. CDR1 is MNHEY, CDR2 SVGAGI, per germline. CDR3 bases: TGTGCCAGCACAGATGCCGGGGCCTATGGCTACACCTTC. Its translation is CASTDAGAYGYTF.

This rearrangement joins TRBV29-1 to TRBJ2-7; D gene uncertain. The CDR3 has 12 residues. CDR1 and CDR2 (germline): SQVTM, ANQGSEA. V gave up 4 bases and J gave up 0 bases, with 7 bases separating them. The CDR3 sequence: CSVAESSYEQYF. Written as DNA, the CDR3 is TGCAGCGTTGCGGAGAGCTCCTACGAGCAGTACTTC.

CDR3 in amino acids: CATSRANRGPEAFF. Written as DNA, the CDR3 is TGTGCCACCAGCAGAGCGAACAGGGGGCCTGAAGCTTTCTTT. This chain connects TRBV15 to TRBJ1-1; 9 bases map to TRBD1. The CDR3 extends over 14 amino acids. Germline V lookup: CDR1 LNHNV, CDR2 YYDKDF (reference sequence). V was pared by 1 base and J by 6 bases, with 3 bases of the junction left unmatched.

The chain has TRBV4-3 and TRBJ2-1; D gene uncertain. V was trimmed by 0 bases and J by 10 bases, leaving 10 bases between them. CDR1 is LGHNA, CDR2 YSLEER, per germline. The CDR3 totals 13 residues. The CDR3 here is CASSQDSRWEQFF. Written as DNA, the CDR3 is TGCGCCAGCAGCCAAGATTCAAGATGGGAGCAGTTCTTC.

This clonotype was detected a few times. CDR3 protein: CASSLWQGHPGGANVLTF. CDR3 bases: TGCGCCAGCAGCTTGTGGCAGGGCCACCCTGGAGGGGCCAACGTCCTGACTTTC. The chain carries TRBV5-1 and TRBJ2-6; tentatively, D is TRBD1 (5 bases). This CDR3 contains 18 residues. The V end lost 1 base, the J end lost 4 bases, and 18 bases lay between the germline ends. The V gene's germline CDR1 is SGHRS and CDR2 YFSETQ.

This clonotype was found a few times. The chain uses TRBV20-1 and TRBJ2-7; TRBD2 matches at 11 bases. This CDR3 contains 14 residues. J gave up 6 bases and V 3 bases, and 7 bases lay outside the gene matches. Germline CDR1 is DFQATT and CDR2 is SNEGSKA (reference sequence). The CDR3 coding sequence is TGCAGTGCTAGTTATAGCGGGAGGGCTGTCGAGCAGTACTTC. Translating gives CSASYSGRAVEQYF.

The rearrangement joins TRBV20-1 to TRBJ1-2; 8 nucleotides line up with TRBD1. CDR3 length: 17 amino acids. V shed 6 bases and J 3 bases; nucleotides not matched to a gene: 18. The germline V gene encodes CDR1 DFQATT and CDR2 SNEGSKA (reference sequence). The CDR3 loop is CSATQDRATLRDYGYTF. The CDR3 DNA follows: TGCAGTGCGACTCAGGACAGGGCTACATTGAGAGACTATGGCTACACCTTC.

This clonotype was observed a few times. The genes are TRBV7-9 and TRBJ2-7, with 7 bases fitting TRBD2. This CDR3 spans 15 amino acids. Germline V lookup: CDR1 SEHNR, CDR2 FQNEAQ (reference sequence). V lost 1 base to trimming and J lost 2 bases; unmatched junction nucleotides: 5. CDR3 loop: CASSLDRDYPYEQYF. The CDR3 DNA reads TGTGCCAGCAGCTTAGACCGGGACTATCCCTACGAGCAGTACTTC.

V is TRBV2 and J is TRBJ2-5, with D tentatively TRBD2 (5 bases). This CDR3 contains 16 residues. The V gene's germline CDR1 is SNHLY and CDR2 FYNNEI. V gave up 5 bases and J gave up 1 base, with 17 bases separating them. The CDR3 sequence: CASSSPREDAQETQYF. DNA of the CDR3: TGTGCCAGCAGTTCTCCCCGGGAAGATGCCCAAGAGACCCAGTACTTC.

Only a few counts were recorded for this clonotype. CDR3 sequence: CASSLTQGEAFF. In nucleotides, the CDR3 is TGTGCCAGCAGCTTAACTCAGGGAGAAGCTTTCTTT. The chain employs TRBV7-9 and TRBJ1-1; a possible D gene is TRBD1 (5 bases). This CDR3 comprises 12 residues. Germline V gives CDR1 SEHNR, CDR2 FQNEAQ (reference sequence). The V end lost 2 bases, the J end lost 8 bases, and 9 bases lay between the germline ends.

This chain connects TRBV12-3 or TRBV12-4 to TRBJ2-7; D might be TRBD1 (6 bases). The ends were cut back, 7 bases at V and 2 bases at J, with 15 bases in the middle. CDR3 length: 14 amino acids. The CDR3: CASTQGRDTYEQYF. CDR3 sequence (DNA): TGTGCCAGCACCCAGGGCCGGGACACCTACGAGCAGTACTTC.

This clonotype has only a few counts. The CDR3 loop reads CASTPGGNYGYTF. CDR3 in DNA: TGTGCCAGCACCCCCGGAGGAAACTATGGCTACACCTTC. This chain uses TRBV6-2 or TRBV6-3 with TRBJ1-2; D gene ambiguous. Trimming stripped 7 bases from V and 2 bases from J, with 11 bases between. The CDR3 loop spans 13 amino acids. Germline V gene lookup returns CDR1 MNHEY and CDR2 SVGEGT.

This clonotype turned up a few times. The chain is built from TRBV29-1 and TRBJ2-3, with no clear D. CDR3 length equals 12 residues. V lost 2 bases, J lost 1 base, and 4 bases lay in between. Germline loops: CDR1 SQVTM, CDR2 ANQGSEA. The chain's CDR3 is CSVEYGTDTQYF. DNA of the CDR3: TGCAGCGTTGAATACGGCACAGATACGCAGTATTTT.

J is TRBJ2-7 and V is TRBV5-1, with 7 bases that match TRBD1. V lost 3 bases and J lost 2; bases outside the gene matches: 5. Germline CDR1 reads SGHRS; CDR2 reads YFSETQ. The CDR3 is 14 residues long. The DNA for the CDR3 is TGCGCCAGCAGCTGGACAGGCGGAACCTACGAGCAGTACTTC. Translated, it gives CASSWTGGTYEQYF.

This clonotype was observed at least ten times. This chain connects TRBV5-5 to TRBJ1-1; D unresolved. Germline V CDR1 and CDR2: SGHKS, YYEKEE (reference sequence). Trimming removed 1 base at V and 1 base at J, with 8 bases between. The CDR3 covers 14 residues. CDR3: CASSLTSWNTEAFF. The CDR3 coding sequence is TGTGCCAGCAGCTTGACTTCTTGGAACACTGAAGCTTTCTTT.

This clonotype was picked up many times. The V and J genes are TRBV7-9 and TRBJ1-2, with D unresolved. Trimming took 10 bases from V and 2 from J, leaving 17 bases between them. Germline V CDR1 and CDR2: SEHNR, FQNEAQ (reference sequence). CDR3 length: 14 residues. The CDR3 DNA reads TGTGCCACCCCTTCCGTTAGGGAGAACTATGGCTACACCTTC. This gives the protein CATPSVRENYGYTF.

This clonotype was found a few times. The chain has TRBV4-3 and TRBJ1-5; D unclear. Germline CDR1 is LGHNA and CDR2 is YSLEER. Trimming took off 0 bases at V and 5 bases at J, with 5 bases between the two ends. The CDR3 length is 13 residues. CDR3 DNA sequence: TGCGCCAGCAGCCAAGAACAGTATCAGCCCCAGCATTTT. It encodes CASSQEQYQPQHF.

This rearrangement joins TRBV19 to TRBJ1-4; 7 nucleotides agree with TRBD1. Trimming removed 5 bases from V and 6 bases from J; junction bases left unmatched: 6. The CDR3 consists of 14 residues. Germline V gene data show CDR1 as LNHDA and CDR2 as SQIVND (reference sequence). The CDR3 is CASSAFRGYEKLFF. CDR3 sequence (DNA): TGTGCCAGTAGTGCCTTCAGGGGGTATGAAAAACTGTTTTTT. Together with reference TRBV19 and TRBJ1-4, the CDR3 gives the full variable domain: DGGITQSPKYLFRKEGQNVTLSCEQNLNHDAMYWYRQDPGQGLRLIYYSQIVNDFQKGDIAEGYSVSREKKESFPLTVTSAQKNPTAFYLCASSAFRGYEKLFFGSGTQLSVL.

The chain couples TRBV15 to TRBJ2-3; a weak D match, TRBD2 (5 bases). The germline gives CDR1 LNHNV, CDR2 YYDKDF (reference sequence). This CDR3 comprises 13 residues. Deletions cut 0 bases from V and 8 bases from J, with 9 bases between. The CDR3 DNA reads as TGTGCCACCAGCAGAGAAAAACTAGTTACGCAGTATTTT. Translated: CATSREKLVTQYF.

In this sample, this clonotype turned up many times. The gene calls are TRBV9 and TRBJ2-1, with 11 bases fitting TRBD2. Losses at the gene ends were 3 bases for V and 8 bases for J; bases not matched to a gene: 19. The CDR3 spans 19 residues. Germline V gives CDR1 SGDLS, CDR2 YYNGEE. The CDR3 is CASSEPGTSGPIGGDEQFF. CDR3 DNA: TGTGCCAGCAGCGAACCCGGGACTAGCGGCCCCATTGGAGGCGATGAGCAGTTCTTC.